This TCR beta chain stems from a study of hypomethylating agent response in myelodysplastic syndrome. Method: immunoSEQ multiplex PCR; TCRdb's copy keeps in-frame clones and lacks some. Found here are about 5,100 clones, 70% to 90% of them singletons; the top ten hold approximately 16%. The receptor was isolated from a human donor with myelodysplastic syndrome. Sequences were derived from bone marrow, sampled before or after starting hypomethylating agent treatment for myelodysplastic syndrome (not recorded which).

In DNA, the CDR3 is TGTGCCAGCAGCTTGGGGTCAGGAGTGAGCTATGGCTACACCTTC. Translated: CASSLGSGVSYGYTF. This chain links TRBV5-6 with TRBJ1-2; D is unclear. The germline V and J ends were trimmed by 0 bases and 4 bases, with 13 bases remaining between them. The length of the CDR3 is 15 residues. CDR1 SGHDT and CDR2 YYEEEE come from the germline V gene. The complete variable domain, with remaining parts taken from reference TRBV5-6 and TRBJ1-2, reads DAGVTQSPTHLIKTRGQQVTLRCSPKSGHDTVSWYQQALGQGPQFIFQYYEEEERQRGNFPDRFSGHQFPNYSSELNVNALLLGDSALYLCASSLGSGVSYGYTFGSGTRLTVV.